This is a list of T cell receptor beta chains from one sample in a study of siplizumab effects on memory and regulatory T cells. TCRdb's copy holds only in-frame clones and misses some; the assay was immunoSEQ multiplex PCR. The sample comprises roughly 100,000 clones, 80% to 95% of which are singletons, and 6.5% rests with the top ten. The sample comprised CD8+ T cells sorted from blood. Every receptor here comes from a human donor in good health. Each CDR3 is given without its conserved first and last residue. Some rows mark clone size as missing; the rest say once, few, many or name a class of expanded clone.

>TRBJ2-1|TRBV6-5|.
ATNRYNEQF
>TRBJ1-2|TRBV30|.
ALKSYENNYGYT
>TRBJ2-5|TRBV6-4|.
ASSPRGGGGQETQY
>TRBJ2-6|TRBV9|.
ASRGEGYSGANVLT
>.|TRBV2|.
ASSGSIGIYEQY
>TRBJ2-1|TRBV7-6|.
ASSLKGGLSYNEQF
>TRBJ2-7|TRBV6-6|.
ASSYPGTASYEQY
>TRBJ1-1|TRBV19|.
ASTWTGGGNTEAF
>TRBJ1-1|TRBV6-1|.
ASSEAGQGGEAF
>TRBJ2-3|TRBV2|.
ASRAGLAGIGTDTQY
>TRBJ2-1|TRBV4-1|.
ASSQEGRGGIEQF
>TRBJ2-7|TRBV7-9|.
ASSLRGSEQY
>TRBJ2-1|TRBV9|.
ASSVSGTDNEQF
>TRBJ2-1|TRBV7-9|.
ASPARESSYNEQF
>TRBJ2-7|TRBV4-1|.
ASSQEPGASGEQY
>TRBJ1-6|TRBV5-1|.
ASSPEGRRKGNSPLH
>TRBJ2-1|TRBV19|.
ASSTTAYEQF
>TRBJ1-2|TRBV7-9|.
ASSQLRQGANYGYT
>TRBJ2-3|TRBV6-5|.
ASSYDRFIAQY
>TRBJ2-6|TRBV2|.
ASSGTGGSGANVLT
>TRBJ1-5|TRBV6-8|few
ASSYSYSNQPQH
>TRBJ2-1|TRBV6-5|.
ASSYSSEQF
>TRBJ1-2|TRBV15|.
ATRPGGDYGYT
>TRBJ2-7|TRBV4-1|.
ASSQEFGLVPEQY
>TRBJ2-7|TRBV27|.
ASSLFSYEQY
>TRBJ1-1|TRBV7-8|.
ASSLDRVGNTEAF
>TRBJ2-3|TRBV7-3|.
ASSPGTGGPDTQY
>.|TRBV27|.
ASSLSSRGLPEQY
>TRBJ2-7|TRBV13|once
ASSSQSGTGSYEQY
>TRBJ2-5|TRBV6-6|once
ASSYDRGETQY
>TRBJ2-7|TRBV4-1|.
ASSPTTSGTTSYEQY
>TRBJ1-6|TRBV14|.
ASSQPGRPYNSPLH
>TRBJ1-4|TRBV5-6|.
ASSSDSNEKLF
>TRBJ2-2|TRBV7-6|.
ASSLEAGRNTGELF
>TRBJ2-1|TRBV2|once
AARGGDWSGLEQF
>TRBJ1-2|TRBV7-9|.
ASSQGGGNYGYT
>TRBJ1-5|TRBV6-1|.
ASSPDREFVQPQH
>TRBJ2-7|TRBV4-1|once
ASSQGRGVTYEQY
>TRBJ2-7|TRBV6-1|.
ASKIRGLYEQY
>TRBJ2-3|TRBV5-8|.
ASSPGFNTDTQY
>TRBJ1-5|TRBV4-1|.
ASSQEGRDYNQPQH
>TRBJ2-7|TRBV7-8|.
ASSLGASPYEQY
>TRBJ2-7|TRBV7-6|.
ASSPQQGKLYEQY
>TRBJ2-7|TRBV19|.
ASSNGQGVEQY
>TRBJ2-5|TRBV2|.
ASSVSTNGGAETQY
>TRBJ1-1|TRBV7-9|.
ASSFPQGAGAEAF
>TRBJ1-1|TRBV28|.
ASSLGRMNTEAF
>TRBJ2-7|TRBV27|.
ASSFSPPIEQY
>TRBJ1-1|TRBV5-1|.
ASSVTAGDTEAF
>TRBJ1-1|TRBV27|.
ASSRTGGERYTEAF
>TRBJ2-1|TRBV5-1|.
ASSRFGTSGRGNEQF
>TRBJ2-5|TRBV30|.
AWASEPTQY
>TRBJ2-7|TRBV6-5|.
ATIPRTYGSYEQY
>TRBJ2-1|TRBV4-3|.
ASSQDSASYNEQF
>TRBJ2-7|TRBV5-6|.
ASSAGTGFYEQY
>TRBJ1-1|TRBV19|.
GTDKTEAF
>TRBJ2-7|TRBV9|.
ASSVAQAVSEQY
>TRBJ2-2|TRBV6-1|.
ASSEARLGDLNTGELF
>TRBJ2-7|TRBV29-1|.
SVAEGGAYEQY
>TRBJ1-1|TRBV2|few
ASRQQGLAEAF